These 12 T cell receptor beta chains were sequenced from one sample in a study of T cells in localized non-small cell lung cancer. The protocol was immunoSEQ multiplex PCR, while the TCRdb copy is restricted to in-frame clones and leaves out a portion. The data contain 25,000 to 35,000 clones, about 82% of them singletons. Sequenced material: peripheral blood, taken before any cancer treatment. The receptors were sampled from a male donor aged 60 or older with stage III squamous cell lung carcinoma.

The chain is built from TRBV11-2 and TRBJ1-4, with TRBD1 identical over 9 bases. With 2 bases clipped from V and 8 bases from J, the junction kept 6 bases outside the gene matches. Looked up from germline, CDR1 is SGHAT and CDR2 is FQNNGV. The CDR3 has 15 amino acids. The CDR3 is CASSLLQGALEKLFF. Here the CDR3 DNA reads TGTGCCAGCAGCTTATTACAGGGGGCTTTGGAAAAACTGTTTTTT.

The genes are TRBV25-1 and TRBJ2-7; 8 nucleotides align to TRBD2. Germline V gives CDR1 MGHDK, CDR2 SYGVNS. The CDR3 has 15 amino acids. Trimming cost V 4 bases and J 2 bases; bases outside gene matches: 7. Written as DNA, the CDR3 is TGTGCCAGCAGTGCTCGGACGGGGGGGGCCTACGAGCAGTACTTC. As protein: CASSARTGGAYEQYF.

The chain has TRBV28 and TRBJ2-7; 8 positions match TRBD2. The CDR3 covers 16 residues. The junction had 11 bases not matched to a gene; V was cut back by 5 bases and J by 2 bases. Germline V gene data show CDR1 as MDHEN and CDR2 as SYDVKM. The CDR3 reads CASSPIPAGEPYEQYF. For the CDR3, the DNA is TGTGCCAGCAGTCCGATACCAGCGGGAGAGCCCTACGAGCAGTACTTC.

This clone was picked up one time. The chain couples TRBV19 to TRBJ1-1; maybe TRBD1 (5 bases). The V gene lost 10 bases and the J gene lost 5 bases, with 17 bases spanning the gap. This CDR3 is 13 amino acids long. CDR1 is LNHDA, CDR2 SQIVND, per germline (reference sequence). Written as DNA, the CDR3 is TGTGCCATCCGGGACTCCGGCGGGACTGAAGCTTTCTTT. This encodes CAIRDSGGTEAFF.

The V and J genes are TRBV28 and TRBJ2-1; no clear D gene. V was trimmed by 4 bases and J by 5 bases, leaving 0 bases between them. CDR3 length equals 10 residues. The V gene's germline CDR1 is MDHEN and CDR2 SYDVKM. CDR3 region: CASSYNEQFF. In DNA, the CDR3 is TGTGCCAGCAGTTACAATGAGCAGTTCTTC.

V gene TRBV18 combines with J gene TRBJ2-1, with D perhaps matching TRBD1 (6 bases). The CDR3 spans 17 residues. V lost 2 bases and J 0 bases, leaving 14 bases between the germline ends. The germline V gene has CDR1 KGHSH and CDR2 LQKENI. The DNA of the CDR3 is TGTGCCAGCTCACCAGCCCTCGGCAGGGGCTCCTACAATGAGCAGTTCTTC. Residues: CASSPALGRGSYNEQFF.

This sequence joins TRBV28 and TRBJ1-2; D not resolved. The V gene lost 6 bases and the J gene lost 1 base, with 6 bases spanning the gap. Germline CDR1 is MDHEN and CDR2 is SYDVKM. The CDR3 runs to 12 residues. The CDR3 region has the DNA TGTGCCAGCAGAGCAATTAACTATGGCTACACCTTC. Translated: CASRAINYGYTF.

Written as DNA, the CDR3 is TGTGCCAGTACCCTTGGGGGGAGCACAGATACGCAGTATTTT. Translating it yields CASTLGGSTDTQYF. The chain is built from TRBV28 and TRBJ2-3, with D possibly being TRBD2 (6 bases). With 9 bases removed from V and 0 bases from J, the gap between germline ends came to 13 bases. CDR1 and CDR2 (germline): MDHEN, SYDVKM. The CDR3 sequence is 14 residues long.

The gene calls are TRBV9 and TRBJ1-6; D uncertain. The ends were cut back, 0 bases at V and 4 bases at J, with 5 bases in the middle. This CDR3 has 14 residues. The germline V gene encodes CDR1 SGDLS and CDR2 YYNGEE. The CDR3 DNA reads TGTGCCAGCAGCGTAGACAGTTATAATTCACCCCTCCACTTT. This gives the protein CASSVDSYNSPLHF.

The CDR3 reads CASSRSGNTDYGYTF. CDR3 sequence (DNA): TGTGCCAGCAGCCGATCCGGGAATACAGACTATGGCTACACCTTC. The chain is built from TRBV6-6 and TRBJ1-2; no definite D call. Trimming cost V 6 bases and J 3 bases, with 17 bases left between them. The CDR3 is 15 amino acids. Per germline, CDR1 MNHNY and CDR2 SVGAGI (reference sequence).

This clone was seen only a few times. The J gene is TRBJ2-7, the V gene TRBV19; D is undetermined. Germline V gene data show CDR1 as LNHDA and CDR2 as SQIVND (reference sequence). Trimming shortened V by 8 bases and J by 3 bases, and 5 bases separated the two germline ends. The CDR3 runs 10 residues. CDR3 in amino acids: CASGDYEQYF. The CDR3 DNA reads TGTGCCAGTGGGGACTACGAGCAGTACTTC.

The V call is TRBV28, the J call TRBJ1-2; the D gene is possibly TRBD1 (6 bases). Looked up from germline, CDR1 is MDHEN and CDR2 is SYDVKM. This CDR3 is built from 13 residues. V was pared by 5 bases and J by 8 bases, with 15 bases between. The CDR3 sequence is CASSTAGARGYTF. Here the CDR3 DNA reads TGTGCCAGCAGTACGGCGGGGGCGAGGGGCTACACCTTC.